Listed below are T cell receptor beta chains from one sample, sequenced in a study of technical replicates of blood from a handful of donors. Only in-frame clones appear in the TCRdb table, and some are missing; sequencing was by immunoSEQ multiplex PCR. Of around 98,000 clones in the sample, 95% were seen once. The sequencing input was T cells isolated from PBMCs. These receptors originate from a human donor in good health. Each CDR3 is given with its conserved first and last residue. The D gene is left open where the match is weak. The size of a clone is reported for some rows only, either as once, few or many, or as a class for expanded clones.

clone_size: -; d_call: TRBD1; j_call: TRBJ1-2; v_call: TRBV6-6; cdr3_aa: CASSYGNRGLEGYTF; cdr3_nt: TGTGCCAGCAGTTACGGGAACAGGGGCTTGGAGGGCTACACCTTC
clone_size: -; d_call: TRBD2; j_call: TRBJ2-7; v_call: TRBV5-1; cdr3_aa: CASSLGTSGIGAYEQYF; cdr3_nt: TGCGCCAGCAGCTTGGGGACTAGCGGGATCGGCGCCTACGAGCAGTACTTC
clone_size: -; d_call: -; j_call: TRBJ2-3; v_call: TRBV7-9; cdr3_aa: CASSLSAGGDTQYF; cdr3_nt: TGTGCCAGCAGCTTATCGGCCGGAGGAGATACGCAGTATTTT
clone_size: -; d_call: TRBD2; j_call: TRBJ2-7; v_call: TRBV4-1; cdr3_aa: CASSQDRGLRREPPYEQYF; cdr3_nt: TGCGCCAGCAGCCAAGATCGGGGCCTGAGGCGGGAGCCTCCCTACGAGCAGTACTTC
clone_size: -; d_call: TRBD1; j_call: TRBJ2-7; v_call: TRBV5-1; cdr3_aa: CASSLVGTGGSEQYF; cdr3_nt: TGCGCCAGCAGCTTGGTTGGGACAGGGGGATCCGAGCAGTACTTC
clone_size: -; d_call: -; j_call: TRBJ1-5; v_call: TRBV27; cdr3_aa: CASSSPGTGGNQPQHF; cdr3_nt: TGTGCCAGCAGTTCCCCCGGGACGGGGGGCAATCAGCCCCAGCATTTT
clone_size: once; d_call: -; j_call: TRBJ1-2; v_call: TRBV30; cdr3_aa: CAWDEGNYGYTF; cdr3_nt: TGTGCCTGGGATGAGGGCAACTATGGCTACACCTTC
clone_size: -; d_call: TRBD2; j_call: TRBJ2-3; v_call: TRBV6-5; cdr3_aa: CASSWASGTSTDTQYF; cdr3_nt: TGTGCCAGCAGTTGGGCTAGCGGCACTAGCACAGATACGCAGTATTTT
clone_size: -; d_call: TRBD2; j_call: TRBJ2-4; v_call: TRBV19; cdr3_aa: CASSLSGRAVKNIQYF; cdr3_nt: TGTGCCAGTAGTCTAAGCGGGAGGGCCGTCAAAAACATTCAGTACTTC
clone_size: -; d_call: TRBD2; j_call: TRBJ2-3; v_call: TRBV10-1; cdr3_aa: CASSESLAGVRDTQYF; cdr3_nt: TGCGCCAGCAGTGAGTCGCTAGCGGGGGTTCGAGATACGCAGTATTTT
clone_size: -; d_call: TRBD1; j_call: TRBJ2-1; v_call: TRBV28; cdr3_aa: CASSSSGTGSHEQFF; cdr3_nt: TGTGCCAGCAGTTCCTCCGGGACAGGGTCCCACGAGCAGTTCTTC
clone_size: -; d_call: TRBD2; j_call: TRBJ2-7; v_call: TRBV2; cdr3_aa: CASRPTSGRFEQYF; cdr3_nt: TGTGCCAGCAGACCGACTAGCGGGCGATTCGAGCAGTACTTC
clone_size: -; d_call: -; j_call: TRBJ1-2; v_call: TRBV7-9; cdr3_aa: CASSLPGQRANYGYTF; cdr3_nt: TGTGCCAGCAGCTTACCCGGACAGCGAGCTAACTATGGCTACACCTTC
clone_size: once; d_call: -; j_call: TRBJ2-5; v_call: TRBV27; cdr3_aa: CASSSLPGGETQYF; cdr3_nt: TGTGCCAGCAGCTCCCTCCCGGGGGGCGAGACCCAGTACTTC
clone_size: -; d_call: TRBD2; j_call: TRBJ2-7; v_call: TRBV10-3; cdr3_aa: CAISGVVSGNYEQYF; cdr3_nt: TGTGCCATCAGTGGGGTGGTTAGCGGGAACTACGAGCAGTACTTC
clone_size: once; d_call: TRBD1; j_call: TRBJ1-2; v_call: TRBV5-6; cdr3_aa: CASSQTQGALYYGYTF; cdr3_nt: TGTGCCAGCAGCCAAACCCAGGGGGCGCTATACTATGGCTACACCTTC
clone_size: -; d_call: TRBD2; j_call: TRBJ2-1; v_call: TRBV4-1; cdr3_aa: CASSQGLLAARYNEQFF; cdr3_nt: TGCGCCAGCAGCCAAGGCCTACTAGCGGCCCGATACAATGAGCAGTTCTTC
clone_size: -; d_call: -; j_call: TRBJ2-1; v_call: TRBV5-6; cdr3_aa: CATNDRGFYNEQFF; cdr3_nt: TGTGCCACCAACGACCGGGGGTTCTACAATGAGCAGTTCTTC
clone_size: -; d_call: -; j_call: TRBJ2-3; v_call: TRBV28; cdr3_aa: CASSRAGRTDTQYF; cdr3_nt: TGTGCCAGCAGTAGAGCGGGTAGAACAGATACGCAGTATTTT
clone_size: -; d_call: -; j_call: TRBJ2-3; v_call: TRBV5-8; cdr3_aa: CASPGIAQYF; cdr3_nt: TGTGCCAGTCCAGGGATAGCCCAGTATTTT
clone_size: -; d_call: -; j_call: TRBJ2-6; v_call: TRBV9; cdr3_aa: CASSVGGSSGANVLTF; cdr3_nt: TGTGCCAGCAGCGTAGGAGGAAGCTCTGGGGCCAACGTCCTGACTTTC
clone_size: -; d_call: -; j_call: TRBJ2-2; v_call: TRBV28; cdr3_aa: CASSPGLPNTGELFF; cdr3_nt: TGTGCCAGCAGTCCGGGACTTCCGAACACCGGGGAGCTGTTTTTT
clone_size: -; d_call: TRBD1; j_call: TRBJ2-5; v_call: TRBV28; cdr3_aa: CASSLTGGRTGGETQYF; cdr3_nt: TGTGCCAGCAGTTTAACAGGGGGCCGCACGGGGGGAGAGACCCAGTACTTC
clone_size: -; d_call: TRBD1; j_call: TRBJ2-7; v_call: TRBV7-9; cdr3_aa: CASSLGDRRSYEQYF; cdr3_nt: TGTGCCAGCAGCTTAGGGGACAGGCGCTCCTACGAGCAGTACTTC
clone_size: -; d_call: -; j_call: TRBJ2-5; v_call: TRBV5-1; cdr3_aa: CASGGTTGAWGTKETQYF; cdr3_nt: TGCGCCAGCGGAGGAACGACAGGAGCGTGGGGCACTAAAGAGACCCAGTACTTC
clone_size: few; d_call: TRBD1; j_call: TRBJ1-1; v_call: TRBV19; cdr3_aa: CASSPTGSLNTEAFF; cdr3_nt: TGTGCCAGCTCGCCGACAGGGTCACTGAACACTGAAGCTTTCTTT
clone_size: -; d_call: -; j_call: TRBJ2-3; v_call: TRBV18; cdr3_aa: CASSPGSGVIDTQYF; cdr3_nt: TGTGCCAGCTCCCCGGGGTCCGGAGTCATCGATACGCAGTATTTT
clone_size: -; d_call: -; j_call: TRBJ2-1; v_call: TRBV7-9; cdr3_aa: CASSLVEYNEQFF; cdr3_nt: TGTGCCAGCAGCTTAGTGGAGTACAATGAGCAGTTCTTC
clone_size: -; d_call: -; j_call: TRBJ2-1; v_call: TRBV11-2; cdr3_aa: CASSHLGSGDNEQFF; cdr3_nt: TGTGCCAGCAGCCATCTAGGGAGCGGTGACAATGAGCAGTTCTTC
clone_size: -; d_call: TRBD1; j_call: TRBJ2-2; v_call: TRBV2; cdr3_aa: CASVQGATGELFF; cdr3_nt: TGTGCCAGTGTACAGGGGGCTACCGGGGAGCTGTTTTTT
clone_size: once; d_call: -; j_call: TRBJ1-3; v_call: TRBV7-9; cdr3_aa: CASSLEFLGDTSGNTIYF; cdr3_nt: TGTGCCAGCAGCTTAGAATTCTTGGGGGACACCTCTGGAAACACCATATATTTT
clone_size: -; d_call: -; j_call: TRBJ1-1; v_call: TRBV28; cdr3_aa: CASSFVADTEAFF; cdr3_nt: TGTGCCAGCAGTTTCGTGGCCGACACTGAAGCTTTCTTT
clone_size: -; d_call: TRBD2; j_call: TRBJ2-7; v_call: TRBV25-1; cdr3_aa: CASSEFGLAGNLYEQYF; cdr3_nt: TGTGCCAGCAGTGAATTTGGGTTAGCGGGGAACCTTTACGAGCAGTACTTC
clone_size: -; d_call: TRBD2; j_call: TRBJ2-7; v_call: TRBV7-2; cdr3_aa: CASSLFRGGTYEQYF; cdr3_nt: TGTGCCAGCAGCTTATTTCGGGGGGGGACCTACGAGCAGTACTTC
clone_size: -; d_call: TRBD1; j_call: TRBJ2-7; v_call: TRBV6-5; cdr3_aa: CASSHGTGSSYEQYF; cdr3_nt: TGTGCCAGCAGCCACGGGACAGGGAGCTCCTACGAGCAGTACTTC
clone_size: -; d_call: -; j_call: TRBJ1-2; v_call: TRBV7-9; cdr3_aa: CASSLGGSRVNYGYTF; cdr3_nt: TGTGCCAGCAGCCTAGGTGGTAGTCGGGTTAACTATGGCTACACCTTC
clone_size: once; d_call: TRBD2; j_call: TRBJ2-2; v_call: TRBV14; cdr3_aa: CASSQDWASGLRSTGELFF; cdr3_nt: TGTGCCAGCAGCCAAGATTGGGCTAGCGGCCTCCGGAGCACCGGGGAGCTGTTTTTT
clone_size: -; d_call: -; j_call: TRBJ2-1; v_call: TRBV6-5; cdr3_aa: CASSYDSYGSYNEQFF; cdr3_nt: TGTGCCAGCAGTTACGACAGTTACGGCTCCTACAATGAGCAGTTCTTC
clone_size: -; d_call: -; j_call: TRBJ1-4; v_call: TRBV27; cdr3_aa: CASSPRGFGEKLFF; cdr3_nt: TGTGCCAGCAGTCCAAGGGGATTCGGTGAAAAACTGTTTTTT
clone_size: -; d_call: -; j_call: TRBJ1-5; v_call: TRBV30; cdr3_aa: CAWSSILGQPQHF; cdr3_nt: TGTGCCTGGAGCTCGATTCTAGGTCAGCCCCAGCATTTT
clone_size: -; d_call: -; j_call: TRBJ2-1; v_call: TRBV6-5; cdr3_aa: CASTASSYNEQFF; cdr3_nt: TGTGCCAGCACCGCTAGCTCCTACAATGAGCAGTTCTTC
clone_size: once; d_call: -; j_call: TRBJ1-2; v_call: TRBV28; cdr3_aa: CASSFGGAFGYTF; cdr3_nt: TGTGCCAGCAGTTTCGGGGGGGCATTCGGCTACACCTTC